Listed below are T cell receptor beta chains from one sample, sequenced in a study of T cell changes during pregnancy in multiple sclerosis. The method was immunoSEQ multiplex PCR; TCRdb's version includes in-frame clones alone and lacks a portion of them. The sample holds roughly 100,000 clones; 80% to 95% are singletons and the top ten take about 3.4%. The sequencing here drew on peripheral blood, taken in the second trimester of pregnancy. These receptors originate from a female donor with multiple sclerosis, enrolled in a pregnancy study. The CDR3 runs from the conserved cysteine through the conserved F or W.

>TRBJ2-3|TRBV27
CASSRRTGLFTDTQYF
>TRBJ2-7|TRBV28
CASRAWSSYEQYF
>TRBJ2-1|TRBV27
CASSLSRGGRNEQFF
>TRBJ2-1|TRBV10-3
CAISETPGVNEQFF
>TRBJ2-7|TRBV27
CASSLTGNEQYF
>TRBJ1-2|TRBV19
CASSRSGTGGAYTF
>TRBJ2-3|TRBV5-1
CASSLDRGTDTQYF
>TRBJ1-2|TRBV27
CASSLSAGPYGYTF
>TRBJ2-7|TRBV11-2
CASSSGLAGVTGSYEQYF
>TRBJ2-1|TRBV6-5
CASSLTSGSYNEQFF
>TRBJ1-3|TRBV28
CASSPRGRGGNTIYF
>TRBJ2-7|TRBV19
CASSMLAGGVSYEQYF
>TRBJ2-7|TRBV5-1
CASSLYGGGYEQYF
>TRBJ2-2|TRBV2
CASSQTGVTGELFF
>TRBJ1-2|TRBV19
CASSIQGAYGYTF
>TRBJ2-7|TRBV5-1
CASSPLAGHEQYF
>TRBJ1-4|TRBV6-1
CASGTGRTNEKLFF
>TRBJ1-4|TRBV29-1
CSVKVGGEKLFF
>TRBJ1-1|TRBV15
CATSRDRGTGTEAFF
>TRBJ2-7|TRBV5-1
CASSSTQTYEQYF
>TRBJ1-1|TRBV28
CASKLDWSTEAFF
>TRBJ2-1|TRBV4-2
CASSKESELGPEQFF
>TRBJ2-1|TRBV19
CASSIYPSSYNEQFF
>TRBJ1-2|TRBV6-1
CASTRDSPGGYTF
>TRBJ1-1|TRBV28
CASRGRPEAFF
>TRBJ2-1|TRBV4-1
CASSQVLLAGGGEQFF
>TRBJ2-1|TRBV11-2
CASSLVLRNEQFF
>TRBJ1-5|TRBV28
CASSDRGVQPQHF
>TRBJ2-7|TRBV27
CASSFSGSYEQYF
>TRBJ2-1|TRBV4-1
CASPRDHNNEQFF
>TRBJ1-2|TRBV28
CASSQRDRLNGYTF
>TRBJ2-1|TRBV28
CASRNRQGPYNEQFF
>TRBJ2-1|TRBV28
CASGGLAEIEGQFF
>TRBJ2-1|TRBV10-3
CATSGQGSGGEQFF
>TRBJ2-5|TRBV5-4
CASSLGTSPQGSGTQYF
>TRBJ1-5|TRBV5-1
CASSPDSDNQPQHF
>TRBJ2-3|TRBV15
CATSRRENKQDTQYF
>TRBJ1-2|TRBV9
CASRTAFYGYTF
>TRBJ2-5|TRBV7-9
CASSLALLAEQETQYF
>TRBJ2-1|TRBV7-9
CASSFYTSGIEQFF
>TRBJ2-1|TRBV18
CASSRLAGGYYNEQFF
>TRBJ2-7|TRBV2
CASGRDRQYEQYF
>TRBJ2-7|TRBV27
CASSSGLQLSGEQYF